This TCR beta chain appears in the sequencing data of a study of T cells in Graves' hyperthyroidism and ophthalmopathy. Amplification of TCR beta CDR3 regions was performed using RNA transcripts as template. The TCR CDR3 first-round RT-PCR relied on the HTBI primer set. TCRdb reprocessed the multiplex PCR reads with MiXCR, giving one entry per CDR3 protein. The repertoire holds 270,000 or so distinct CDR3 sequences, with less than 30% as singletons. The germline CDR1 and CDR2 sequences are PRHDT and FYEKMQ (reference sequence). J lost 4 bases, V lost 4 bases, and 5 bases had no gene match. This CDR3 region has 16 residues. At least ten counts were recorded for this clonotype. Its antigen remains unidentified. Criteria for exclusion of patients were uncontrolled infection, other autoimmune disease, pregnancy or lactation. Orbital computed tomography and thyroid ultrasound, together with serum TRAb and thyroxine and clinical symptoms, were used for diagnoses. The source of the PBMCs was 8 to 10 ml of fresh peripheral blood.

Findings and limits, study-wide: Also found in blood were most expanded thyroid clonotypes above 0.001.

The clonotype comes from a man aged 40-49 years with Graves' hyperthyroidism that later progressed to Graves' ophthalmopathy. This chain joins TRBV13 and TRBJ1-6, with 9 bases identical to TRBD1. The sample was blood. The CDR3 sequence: CASSSSGTGYNSPLHF. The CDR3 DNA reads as TGTGCCAGCAGCTCTTCCGGGACAGGGTATAATTCACCCCTCCACTTT.